Below, 17 T cell receptor beta chains from the same sample are listed, as sequenced in a study of Ad26.COV2.S vaccination and SARS-CoV-2 variants. The treatment was: around 19 received Ad26.COV2.S at low or high dose, single or two shots; roughly 5 received placebo; per-sample allocation not given. Samples came from day 63 after the first vaccine or placebo injection. TCRdb keeps only in-frame clones here, not all; method: immunoSEQ multiplex PCR. The sample holds a few hundred thousand clones, roughly 90% seen once. The specimen was peripheral blood, collected in a trial of Ad26.COV2.S vaccine versus placebo. These receptors were obtained from a person aged 18 to 65 who received the Ad26.COV2.S COVID-19 vaccine or a placebo.

The chain uses TRBV30 and TRBJ1-1; a weak D match, TRBD1 (5 bases). Between the trimmed V and J ends, which lost 0 bases and 11 bases, there was a span of 25 bases. CDR1 is GTSNPN, CDR2 SVGIG, per germline (reference sequence). This CDR3 region has 16 residues. This CDR3 reads CAWSVRIGGAGPPAFF. The CDR3 coding sequence is TGTGCCTGGAGTGTAAGGATTGGCGGGGCGGGGCCCCCTGCTTTCTTT.

This clone showed up just once. The CDR3, as DNA: TGTGCCAGCAGCAACCCGGGTCGGAGAACAAACACCATATATTTT. It is translated as CASSNPGRRTNTIYF. V gene TRBV9 combines with J gene TRBJ1-3; no definite D call. The CDR3 has 15 residues. V shed 4 bases and J shed 6 bases, with 17 bases lying between them. The germline V gene encodes CDR1 SGDLS and CDR2 YYNGEE.

V gene TRBV6-1 combines with J gene TRBJ2-5; tentatively, D is TRBD1 or TRBD2 (5 bases each). Germline CDR1 MNHNS, CDR2 SASEGT. V shed 3 bases and J shed 4 bases, with 9 bases lying between them. CDR3 length: 13 residues. This CDR3 reads CASSERDRETQYF. The CDR3 DNA reads as TGTGCCAGCAGTGAGAGGGACCGAGAGACCCAGTACTTC.

The chain uses TRBV19 and TRBJ2-3; TRBD2 matches 9 bases. Germline CDR1 reads LNHDA; CDR2 reads SQIVND (reference sequence). V was clipped by 4 bases and J by 2 bases; unmatched bases: 1. The CDR3 is 14 amino acids. Here the CDR3 reads CASSRLAVTDTQYF. The CDR3 region has the DNA TGTGCCAGTAGTAGACTAGCGGTCACAGATACGCAGTATTTT.

This clone was detected a few times. This sequence joins TRBV6-1 and TRBJ1-2, with 10 bases aligning to TRBD1. Germline V gene lookup returns CDR1 MNHNS and CDR2 SASEGT. Trimming took 1 base from V and 4 from J; bases not matched to a gene: 0. The CDR3 length is 14 residues. CDR3 region: CASSEGTGGYGYTF. The CDR3 nucleotides are TGTGCCAGCAGTGAAGGGACAGGGGGCTATGGCTACACCTTC.

This chain uses TRBV9 with TRBJ2-3; D not resolved. V was shortened by 6 bases and J by 8 bases, with 7 bases between the two germline ends. The CDR3 loop spans 10 amino acids. The germline V gene encodes CDR1 SGDLS and CDR2 YYNGEE. CDR3 in amino acids: CASKGGTQYF. In DNA form, the CDR3 reads TGTGCCAGCAAGGGTGGTACGCAGTATTTT.

Of note for this clone: The same CDR3 arises from other DNA sequences in this sample as well. This chain links TRBV5-1 with TRBJ2-5; tentatively, D is TRBD1 (6 bases). CDR3 length: 13 residues. Germline V gene sequence: CDR1 SGHRS, CDR2 YFSETQ. Between the trimmed V and J ends, which lost 5 bases and 2 bases, there was a span of 10 bases. In DNA form, the CDR3 reads TGCGCCAGCAGTTTAGGGGGACAAGAGACCCAGTACTTC. Protein sequence: CASSLGGQETQYF.

The chain combines TRBV5-1 with TRBJ2-1; D may be TRBD2 (6 bases). CDR3 length: 15 amino acids. Per the germline V gene, CDR1 is SGHRS and CDR2 is YFSETQ. Deletions cut 2 bases from V and 5 bases from J, with 14 bases between. The DNA for the CDR3 is TGCGCCAGCAGCTTTCCGGGAGTCCCCAACAATGAGCAGTTCTTC. It specifies CASSFPGVPNNEQFF.

The V call is TRBV11-1, the J call TRBJ2-3, with D maybe TRBD2 (5 bases). Germline loops: CDR1 SGHAT, CDR2 FQDESV (reference sequence). The CDR3 spans 14 residues. The ends were cut back, 0 bases at V and 4 bases at J, with 8 bases in the middle. CDR3 sequence (DNA): TGTGCCAGCAGCTTAGCGGGAGACCCAGATACGCAGTATTTT. It codes for CASSLAGDPDTQYF.

This clone occurred once. The V and J genes are TRBV6-2 or TRBV6-3 and TRBJ1-5, with 10 bases lining up with TRBD1. The germline gives CDR1 MNHEY, CDR2 SVGEGT. CDR3 length: 16 residues. Trimming at V came to 4 bases and at J to 6 bases, leaving 9 bases not matched to a gene. The CDR3 spells CASSLTDRGLPQPQHF. In nucleotides, the CDR3 is TGTGCCAGCAGTTTGACGGACAGGGGGTTGCCTCAGCCCCAGCATTTT.

This chain links TRBV14 with TRBJ2-3; D call uncertain. This CDR3 is built from 13 residues. The germline CDR1 and CDR2 sequences are SGHDN and FVKESK. V was shortened by 1 base and J by 2 bases, with 4 bases between the two germline ends. CDR3 in DNA: TGTGCCAGCAGCCAAGGCGCCACAGATACGCAGTATTTT. Protein sequence: CASSQGATDTQYF.

The chain has TRBV5-1 and TRBJ1-4, with TRBD1 matching 9 bases. Per germline, CDR1 SGHRS and CDR2 YFSETQ. The ends lost 7 bases at V and 6 bases at J; junction bases unmatched: 7. There are 14 residues in the CDR3. The CDR3 DNA follows: TGCGCCAGCCGACTAGACAGGGGGGATGAAAAACTGTTTTTT. Its protein product is CASRLDRGDEKLFF. Full variable domain (remainder filled in from reference TRBV5-1 and TRBJ1-4): KAGVTQTPRYLIKTRGQQVTLSCSPISGHRSVSWYQQTPGQGLQFLFEYFSETQRNKGNFPGRFSGRQFSNSRSEMNVSTLELGDSALYLCASRLDRGDEKLFFGSGTQLSVL.

V and J are TRBV3-1 (or the pseudogene TRBV3-2) and TRBJ2-2, with a weak D call TRBD1 (5 bases). The V end lost 3 bases, the J end lost 2 bases, and 10 bases lay between the germline ends. Germline CDR1 LGHDT, CDR2 YNNKEL (reference sequence). This CDR3 is 15 amino acids long. The CDR3 reads CASSQRWGNTGELFF. The CDR3 DNA follows: TGTGCCAGCAGCCAGAGATGGGGCAACACCGGGGAGCTGTTTTTT.

The J gene is TRBJ1-1, the V gene TRBV2, with 7 bases aligning to TRBD1. Per germline, CDR1 SNHLY and CDR2 FYNNEI. CDR3 length equals 15 residues. V lost 4 bases, J lost 1 base, and 6 bases stayed unmatched. The CDR3 is CASSVGGTENTEAFF. The CDR3 DNA reads TGTGCCAGCAGTGTGGGGGGGACAGAGAACACTGAAGCTTTCTTT.

The V call is TRBV14, the J call TRBJ1-6; D might be TRBD1 (6 bases). Germline assignment: CDR1 SGHDN and CDR2 FVKESK. V gave up 5 bases and J gave up 10 bases, with 18 bases separating them. CDR3 length equals 15 residues. CDR3 sequence: CASSLADQGFSPLHF. CDR3 in DNA: TGTGCCAGCAGCTTGGCGGACCAGGGGTTCTCACCCCTCCACTTT.

CDR3 sequence reads: CASSPTGTNTGELFF. In DNA form, the CDR3 reads TGTGCCAGCTCACCAACAGGGACGAACACCGGGGAGCTGTTTTTT. The rearrangement links TRBV18 to TRBJ2-2; D perhaps matches TRBD1 (6 bases). The germline gives CDR1 KGHSH, CDR2 LQKENI. Trimming cost V 2 bases and J 0 bases, with 7 bases left between them. The CDR3 length is 15 residues.

This clone was recorded only once. The chain recombines TRBV18 with TRBJ2-7; possibly TRBD1 for D (5 bases). The germline CDR1 and CDR2 sequences are KGHSH and LQKENI. The length of the CDR3 is 16 residues. V was clipped by 3 bases and J by 2 bases, with 17 bases between them. The CDR3 loop reads CASSPAIRQKAYEQYF. Here the CDR3 DNA reads TGTGCCAGCTCACCCGCGATCAGACAGAAGGCCTACGAGCAGTACTTC.